This record covers a single T cell receptor beta chain. The antigen it binds to is not known. No much larger clone is present one base from it, and per-base qualities are unavailable. The immunoSEQ Assay, a bias-controlled multiplex PCR, was used to amplify TCRbeta CDR3 regions from genomic DNA. The original methods were these. Within the assay, amplification of reference gene primers was used to estimate how many nucleated cells each sample contained. To quantify the absolute abundance of each unique TCRbeta CDR3 rearrangement, sequence reads were collapsed and filtered. For each sample, productive Simpson clonality was calculated by taking the square root of Simpson's diversity index across productive rearrangements. TCRdb limited this immuneACCESS table to in-frame rearrangements with V and J called. A share of clones is missing; checked studies link under half to unresolved V genes, and the rest is unexplained. V, J and clone size derive from that table, while D and trimming were established from the DNA sequence. Here the sample has more than 75,000 clones; about 86% occur a single time. Around 1.3% of the sample is held by the ten biggest clonotypes.

The collaborating institutions used their own protocols to collect whole blood in K2EDTA tubes. For TCRbeta analysis, collaborators shipped samples as frozen whole blood, isolated PBMCs, or DNA extracted from either of those sample types. This specimen comes from a study of blood T cell repertoires in COVID-19 (dated by TCRdb to about 2020). Study-wide context: Samples from collaborators originated in the United States, Italy and Spain and spanned both the acute and convalescent phases of COVID-19. Sample metadata almost always included a de-identified subject ID, COVID-19 status, age in years and sex. The repertoires were released in a freely available public database intended as a resource for research on the immune response to SARS-CoV-2. HLA class I and class II types, where available, came from metadata supplied by the sample provider rather than from assay-based typing. The prospective study material was composed of cDNA or gDNA derived from T cells, B-cell-depleted T cells, or PBMCs. Samples came from the ongoing ImmuneRACE study (first 160 participants) plus 1,254 subjects from 6 global collaborators. Deeply sampled blood TCRbeta repertoires from subjects exposed to, actively infected with, or recovered from COVID-19 were included in the dataset.

Summary of the overall study and its limitations: The quantity of clinical and demographic metadata differed by source and by participant and was supplied without curation.

The CDR3 measures 12 amino acids from cysteine to phenylalanine. The kept DNA is CDR3 alone, 36 bases in frame from the first base. The junction carries 10 bases between V and J, which are trimmed by 3 bases and 7 bases respectively. The germline V gene (reference sequence) supplies CDR1 GTSNPN and CDR2 SVGIG. Sequencing input: peripheral blood. The chain was built from TRBV30 and TRBJ1-5; the D gene is unclear. The sequence was obtained from an elderly man with active or convalescent COVID-19. The DNA reads as follows: TGTGCCTGGAGCCTTCCAGGCCAGCCCCAGCATTTT. Its translation reads: CAWSLPGQPQHF.